This T cell receptor (beta chain) stems from a study of T-cell memory formation after mild COVID-19. Study-wide results and caveats: Memory cells collected pre-infection included some clones that later responded, suggesting cross-reactive memory joined. Clones that contracted from day 15 to 85 had balanced CD4/CD8; later expanders were CD4+ biased.

With 5 bases removed from V and 4 bases from J, the gap between germline ends came to 14 bases. CDR3 length: 14 residues. Comments on this clonotype: The antigen is not known.

5'RACE with constant-segment primers yielded barcoded, UMI-tagged TCR alpha and TCR beta cDNA libraries. One entry per CDR3 protein, called by TCRdb with MiXCR from the 5' RACE reads. The table has about 400,000 distinct CDR3 sequences, 18% seen once; the top ten hold about a fifth. Sequenced sample: PBMCs or a T cell subset sorted from them (not recorded which). The receptor's source is a man aged 18 to 29 who had mild COVID-19 (a few samples of this study predate the infection). Cell type and time point are not known. The chain is built from TRBV12-3 or TRBV12-4 and TRBJ1-1; D is perhaps TRBD1 (5 bases). CDR3 sequence (DNA): TGTGCCAGCAGTCCGGACCTGGGGACCACTGAAGCTTTCTTT. Amino acids: CASSPDLGTTEAFF.